The 10 T cell receptor beta chains listed next were all sequenced from one sample in a study of cytomegalovirus exposure and HLA in healthy donors. Both 60 Vbeta primers and 13 Jbeta primers went into the PCR. The data were produced by immunoSEQ multiplex PCR, yet TCRdb's version contains in-frame clones alone and is incomplete. The table shows fewer than 80,000 clones, with 60% to 80% occurring only once. Sequenced input: PBMCs. The receptors were sampled from a middle-aged woman in good health and CMV-seropositive.

This clone was seen just once. The chain has TRBV29-1 and TRBJ1-1; maybe TRBD1 (5 bases). This CDR3 comprises 12 residues. CDR1 and CDR2 (germline): SQVTM, ANQGSEA. Trimming removed 6 bases from V and 1 base from J, with 9 bases in between. CDR3: CSVTTGNTEAFF. The CDR3 region has the DNA TGCAGCGTCACAACAGGGAACACTGAAGCTTTCTTT.

This chain links TRBV30 with TRBJ1-2; D uncertain. Trimming took off 0 bases at V and 0 bases at J, with 2 bases between the two ends. CDR1 is GTSNPN, CDR2 SVGIG, per germline (reference sequence). The length of the CDR3 is 12 residues. The chain's CDR3 is CAWSVANYGYTF. The CDR3 DNA is TGTGCCTGGAGTGTCGCTAACTATGGCTACACCTTC.

The chain employs TRBV6-5 and TRBJ1-5; 7 bases fit TRBD1. V lost 6 bases to trimming and J lost 2 bases; unmatched junction nucleotides: 4. CDR1 is MNHEY, CDR2 SVGAGI, per germline. This CDR3 has 14 amino acids. The CDR3 DNA follows: TGTGCCAGCAGGGGGCAGGGGGGCAATCAGCCCCAGCATTTT. Its translation: CASRGQGGNQPQHF.

The chain links TRBV5-6 to TRBJ1-6; D unclear. Trimming shortened V by 2 bases and J by 1 base, and 7 bases separated the two germline ends. The CDR3 extends over 15 amino acids. Germline lookup yields CDR1 SGHDT and CDR2 YYEEEE. The DNA for the CDR3 is TGTGCCAGCAGCTTTCCGGGATCCTATAATTCACCCCTCCACTTT. It translates to CASSFPGSYNSPLHF.

This chain connects TRBV18 to TRBJ2-2; D gene unclear. The CDR3 loop spans 15 amino acids. Looked up from germline, CDR1 is KGHSH and CDR2 is LQKENI. V was pared by 2 bases and J by 5 bases, with 12 bases between. The DNA of the CDR3 is TGTGCCAGCTCACCAGGAGAACGGTGGACCGGGGAGCTGTTTTTT. This gives the protein CASSPGERWTGELFF.

DNA of the CDR3: TGCGCCGCGAAAGACGGGGACAATGAGCAGTTCTTC. Its protein product is CAAKDGDNEQFF. The chain has TRBV10-2 and TRBJ2-1, with D perhaps TRBD2 (5 bases). The ends were cut back, 11 bases at V and 5 bases at J, with 13 bases in the middle. Germline V gene data show CDR1 as WSHSY and CDR2 as SAAADI. The length of the CDR3 is 12 residues.

This sequence joins TRBV30 and TRBJ1-1; D might be TRBD1 (5 bases). Germline CDR1 GTSNPN, CDR2 SVGIG (reference sequence). The ends were cut back, 5 bases at V and 1 base at J, with 11 bases in the middle. This CDR3 spans 13 amino acids. In nucleotides, the CDR3 is TGTGCCTGGGCCCAGGGCCGGAACACTGAAGCTTTCTTT. This encodes CAWAQGRNTEAFF. Drawing the rest from reference TRBV30 and TRBJ1-1, the complete variable domain is SQTIHQWPATLVQPVGSPLSLECTVEGTSNPNLYWYRQAAGRGLQLLFYSVGIGQISSEVPQNLSASRPQDRQFILSSKKLLLSDSGFYLCAWAQGRNTEAFFGQGTRLTVV.

V and J are TRBV6-5 and TRBJ2-3, with D tentatively TRBD1 (6 bases). CDR1 is MNHEY, CDR2 SVGAGI, per germline. Trimming shortened V by 6 bases and J by 6 bases, and 16 bases separated the two germline ends. The CDR3 contains 14 residues. The CDR3 nucleotides are TGTGCCAGCAGGTTGATGGGGGCCGGGGATACGCAGTATTTT. Translation: CASRLMGAGDTQYF.

DNA of the CDR3: TGTGCCAGCAGCTTAGGGGGCCCTGGAGAGAGCTCCTACAATGAGCAGTTCTTC. Translating it yields CASSLGGPGESSYNEQFF. The V and J genes are TRBV7-9 and TRBJ2-1, with a possible D match to TRBD1 (5 bases). Germline V CDR1 and CDR2: SEHNR, FQNEAQ (reference sequence). V was trimmed by 1 base and J by 0 bases, leaving 16 bases between them. This CDR3 is 18 amino acids long.

The V and J genes are TRBV7-2 and TRBJ2-5; no definite D call. The end of the DNA is better explained by TRBJ2-7, so the J call may be wrong. The CDR3 is made up of 12 amino acids. The germline gives CDR1 SGHTA, CDR2 FQGNSA. The CDR3 region has the DNA TGTGCCAGCAGCTTAGTTGGTTACGAGCAGTACTTC. Its protein product is CASSLVGYEQYF.